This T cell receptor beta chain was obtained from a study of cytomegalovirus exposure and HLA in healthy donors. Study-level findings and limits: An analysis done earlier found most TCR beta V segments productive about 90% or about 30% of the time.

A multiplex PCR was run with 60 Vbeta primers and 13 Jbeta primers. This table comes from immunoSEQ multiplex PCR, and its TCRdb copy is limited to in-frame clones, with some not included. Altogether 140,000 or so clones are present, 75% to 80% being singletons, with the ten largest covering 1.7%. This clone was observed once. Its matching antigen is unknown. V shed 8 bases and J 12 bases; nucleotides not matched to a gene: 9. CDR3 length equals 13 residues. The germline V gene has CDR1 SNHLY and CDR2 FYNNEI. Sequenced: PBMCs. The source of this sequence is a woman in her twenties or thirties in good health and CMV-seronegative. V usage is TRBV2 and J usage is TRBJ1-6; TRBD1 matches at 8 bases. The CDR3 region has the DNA TGTGCCAGCGCCGAACCAGGGGGCTTACCCCTCCACTTT. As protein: CASAEPGGLPLHF.